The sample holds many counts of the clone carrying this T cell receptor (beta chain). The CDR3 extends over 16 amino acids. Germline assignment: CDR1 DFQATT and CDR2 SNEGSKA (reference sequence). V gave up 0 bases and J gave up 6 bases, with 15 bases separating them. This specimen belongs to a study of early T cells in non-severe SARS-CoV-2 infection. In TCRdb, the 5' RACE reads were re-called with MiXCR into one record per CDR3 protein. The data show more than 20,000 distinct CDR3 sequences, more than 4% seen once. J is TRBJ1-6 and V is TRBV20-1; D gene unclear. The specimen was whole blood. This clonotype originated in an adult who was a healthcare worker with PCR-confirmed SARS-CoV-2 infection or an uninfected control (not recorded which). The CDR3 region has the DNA TGCAGTGCTAGAGATCTCTTAGGAGGGATTAATTCACCCCTCCACTTT. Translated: CSARDLLGGINSPLHF.